These 3 T cell receptor beta chains were all obtained from the same sample, sequenced in a study of shared clonotypes between healthy human individuals. Profiling relied on immunoSEQ multiplex PCR, and the TCRdb table lists in-frame clones only, not all of them. The repertoire has over a million clones, 70% to 80% of them found once; the top ten carry about 1.5%. The sequenced sample was memory CD4+ T cells sorted from blood. Subset defined: CD45RA-negative fraction. All receptors come from a man younger than 30 in good health.

The chain uses TRBV28 and TRBJ1-1; unclear D gene. Germline V lookup: CDR1 MDHEN, CDR2 SYDVKM. V was clipped by 5 bases and J by 3 bases, with 7 bases between them. The CDR3 has 12 amino acids. The CDR3 DNA reads TGTGCCAGCAGTCCTTCCCACACTGAAGCTTTCTTT. Protein product: CASSPSHTEAFF.

This rearrangement joins TRBV11-2 to TRBJ2-7; 7 bases map to TRBD2. The CDR3 loop spans 17 amino acids. The trim removed 2 bases at V and 5 bases at J, leaving 15 bases unmatched. Germline values: CDR1 SGHAT, CDR2 FQNNGV. The CDR3 loop reads CASSLRLLAGVPHEQYF. The CDR3 region has the DNA TGTGCCAGCAGCTTAAGATTGCTGGCGGGAGTCCCCCACGAGCAGTACTTC. The full variable domain, its missing parts supplied by reference TRBV11-2 and TRBJ2-7, is EAGVAQSPRYKIIEKRQSVAFWCNPISGHATLYWYQQILGQGPKLLIQFQNNGVVDDSQLPKDRFSAERLKGVDSTLKIQPAKLEDSAVYLCASSLRLLAGVPHEQYFGPGTRLTVT.

This sequence joins TRBV7-9 and TRBJ1-3, with TRBD1 matching over 10 bases. The CDR3 sequence is 16 residues long. The trim removed 5 bases at V and 3 bases at J, leaving 7 bases unmatched. Germline V lookup: CDR1 SEHNR, CDR2 FQNEAQ (reference sequence). In nucleotides, the CDR3 is TGTGCCAGCAGCACAAAGACAGGGGGCGATGGAAACACCATATATTTT. Translated, it gives CASSTKTGGDGNTIYF.